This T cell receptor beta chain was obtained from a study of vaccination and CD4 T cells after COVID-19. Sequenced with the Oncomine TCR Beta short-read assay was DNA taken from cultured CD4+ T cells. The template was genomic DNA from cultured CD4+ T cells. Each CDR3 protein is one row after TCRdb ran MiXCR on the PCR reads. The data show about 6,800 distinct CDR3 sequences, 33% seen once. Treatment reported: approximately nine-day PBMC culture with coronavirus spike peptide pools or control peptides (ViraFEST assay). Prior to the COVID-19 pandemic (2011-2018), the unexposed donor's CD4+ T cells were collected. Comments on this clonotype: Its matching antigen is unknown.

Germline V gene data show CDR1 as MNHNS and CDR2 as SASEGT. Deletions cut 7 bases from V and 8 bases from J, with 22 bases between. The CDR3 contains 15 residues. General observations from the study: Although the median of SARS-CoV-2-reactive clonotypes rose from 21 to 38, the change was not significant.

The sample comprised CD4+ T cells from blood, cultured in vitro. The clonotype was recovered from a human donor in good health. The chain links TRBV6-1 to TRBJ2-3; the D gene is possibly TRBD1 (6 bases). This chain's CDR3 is CASKRPGQDEVTQYF. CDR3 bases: TGTGCCAGCAAGCGACCGGGACAAGATGAGGTTACGCAGTATTTT.